These 21 T cell receptor beta chains came from one sample sequenced in a study of T cells in Graves' hyperthyroidism and ophthalmopathy. RNA transcripts were the template for amplifying TCR beta CDR3 regions. Carried out on the TCR CDR3, a first-round RT-PCR used the HTBI primer set. A single record per CDR3 protein comes from TCRdb applying MiXCR to the multiplex PCR reads. Here the sample spans 27,000 or so distinct CDR3 sequences, 45% being singletons. Specimen: blood. The receptor source for this set is a woman in her thirties with Graves' hyperthyroidism.

The chain uses TRBV20-1 and TRBJ1-5, with 8 nucleotides matching TRBD1. V gave up 3 bases and J gave up 7 bases; unmatched junction bases: 14. The germline CDR1 and CDR2 sequences are DFQATT and SNEGSKA (reference sequence). The CDR3 loop spans 16 amino acids. The CDR3 coding sequence is TGCAGTGCTAGCCCCAATGAGAAACAGGGGGGCCAGCCCCAGCATTTT. Protein product: CSASPNEKQGGQPQHF.

The genes are TRBV6-1 and TRBJ1-1, with 10 bases aligning to TRBD1. The junction had 10 bases not matched to a gene; V was cut back by 6 bases and J by 3 bases. The germline V gene has CDR1 MNHNS and CDR2 SASEGT. The CDR3 has 16 residues. CDR3 sequence: CASRIRDRGTYTEAFF. DNA for the CDR3: TGTGCCAGCAGAATCCGGGACAGGGGTACCTACACTGAAGCTTTCTTT.

This clonotype was recorded a few times. The chain recombines TRBV7-2 with TRBJ2-3; D unresolved. V shed 5 bases and J shed 2 bases, with 14 bases lying between them. CDR1 and CDR2 (germline): SGHTA, FQGNSA. The CDR3 is 15 amino acids. CDR3 DNA: TGTGCCAGCAGCCAGGCACTACTCTACACAGATACGCAGTATTTT. This gives the protein CASSQALLYTDTQYF. Together with reference TRBV7-2 and TRBJ2-3, the CDR3 gives the full variable domain: GAGVSQSPSNKVTEKGKDVELRCDPISGHTALYWYRQSLGQGLEFLIYFQGNSAPDKSGLPSDRFSAERTGGSVSTLTIQRTQQEDSAVYLCASSQALLYTDTQYFGPGTRLTVL.

This clonotype was counted many times. The J gene is TRBJ2-2, the V gene TRBV9; 10 positions agree with TRBD2. CDR1 is SGDLS, CDR2 YYNGEE, per germline. V gave up 0 bases and J gave up 8 bases; unmatched junction bases: 7. The CDR3 is 16 amino acids. The CDR3 DNA is TGTGCCAGCAGCGTAGTAGCGGGAGGTAGTTCGGGGGAGCTGTTTTTT. It translates to CASSVVAGGSSGELFF. The full variable domain, its missing parts supplied by reference TRBV9 and TRBJ2-2, is DSGVTQTPKHLITATGQRVTLRCSPRSGDLSVYWYQQSLDQGLQFLIQYYNGEERAKGNILERFSAQQFPDLHSELNLSSLELGDSALYFCASSVVAGGSSGELFFGEGSRLTVL.

This chain links TRBV19 with TRBJ2-2, with 9 bases aligning to TRBD2. The J segment lost 6 bases and the V segment lost 0 bases, leaving 11 bases of the junction unmatched. Germline V gene data show CDR1 as LNHDA and CDR2 as SQIVND (reference sequence). This CDR3 has 18 residues. The CDR3 loop reads CASSIDLWGSGSAGELFF. CDR3 sequence (DNA): TGTGCCAGTAGTATAGATCTTTGGGGTAGCGGGAGTGCCGGGGAGCTGTTTTTT.

This chain joins TRBV29-1 and TRBJ2-7, with a weak D call TRBD1 (6 bases). The CDR3 covers 12 residues. Trimming shortened V by 7 bases and J by 7 bases, and 17 bases separated the two germline ends. CDR1 and CDR2 (germline): SQVTM, ANQGSEA. This chain's CDR3 is CSGRDTFLEQYF. DNA for the CDR3: TGCAGCGGCCGGGACACATTTTTGGAGCAGTACTTC.

This chain connects TRBV20-1 to TRBJ2-7; 12 bases are shared with TRBD2. CDR3 length equals 15 residues. V was clipped by 6 bases and J by 6 bases; unmatched bases: 12. Per germline, CDR1 DFQATT and CDR2 SNEGSKA (reference sequence). The CDR3 DNA follows: TGCAGTGCGTGCCGAGAGACTAGCGGGAGAGGCGAGCAGTACTTC. It yields the protein CSACRETSGRGEQYF.

The chain is built from TRBV19 and TRBJ2-5; 7 nucleotides match TRBD2. CDR3 length: 15 amino acids. Trimming removed 3 bases from V and 9 bases from J; junction bases left unmatched: 13. Germline V gene lookup returns CDR1 LNHDA and CDR2 SQIVND (reference sequence). This CDR3 reads CASSIAGDSNQPQYF. The CDR3, as DNA: TGTGCCAGTAGTATTGCGGGGGATAGCAATCAGCCCCAGTACTTC.

By proportion, this clonotype is medium-sized. The chain carries TRBV7-9 and TRBJ2-7, with 11 bases aligning to TRBD1. This CDR3 comprises 15 residues. Germline-derived CDR1 and CDR2 are SEHNR and FQNEAQ (reference sequence). Trimming removed 5 bases from V and 7 bases from J; junction bases left unmatched: 10. The DNA for the CDR3 is TGTGCCAGCAGCCCATGGGACAGGGGGTTGGTTGAGCAGTACTTC. Translating it yields CASSPWDRGLVEQYF.

This clonotype was seen ten or more times. The chain employs TRBV6-2 or TRBV6-3 and TRBJ2-3, with unresolved D. CDR1 is MNHEY, CDR2 SVGEGT, per germline. The ends were cut back, 7 bases at V and 8 bases at J, with 10 bases in the middle. This CDR3 contains 11 residues. The CDR3 reads CASTLLGTQYF. The CDR3 DNA is TGTGCCAGCACCTTACTGGGTACGCAGTATTTT.

The chain joins TRBV7-6 to TRBJ2-1; 9 nucleotides agree with TRBD2. Trimming at V came to 4 bases and at J to 5 bases, leaving 12 bases not matched to a gene. The CDR3 consists of 17 residues. Germline V gives CDR1 SGHVS, CDR2 FNYEAQ. Written as DNA, the CDR3 is TGTGCCAGCAGCTCGCGGGAGGGCCCAAGTTTTAACAATGAGCAGTTCTTC. This translates into CASSSREGPSFNNEQFF.

The V call is TRBV19, the J call TRBJ2-1, with TRBD1 identical over 10 bases. This CDR3 has 12 amino acids. Germline CDR1 reads LNHDA; CDR2 reads SQIVND (reference sequence). V gave up 6 bases and J gave up 10 bases; unmatched junction bases: 3. The CDR3 coding sequence is TGTGCCAGTAGGGACAGGGGGAACGAGCAGTTCTTC. Encoded protein: CASRDRGNEQFF.

This clonotype was observed many times. Compared with germline, one end of the junction differs, possibly owing to a read error. This chain connects TRBV5-1 to TRBJ2-2; either TRBD1 or TRBD2 may fit D (5 bases each). The CDR3 is made up of 13 amino acids. The germline V gene encodes CDR1 SGHRS and CDR2 YFSETQ. The CDR3 DNA sequence: TGCACCAGCAGTCCTTTGGGGGTCGGGGAGCTGTTTTTT. It is translated as CTSSPLGVGELFF.

This clonotype counts as medium-sized (0.01 to 0.1%). The junction differs from germline at one of its ends, possibly a read error. The chain links TRBV19 to TRBJ1-2; D is possibly TRBD1 (6 bases). CDR1 is LNHDA and CDR2 is SQIVND in the germline V gene (reference sequence). The CDR3 length is 13 residues. The CDR3 sequence is CASSASGTRKLNF. In DNA form, the CDR3 reads TGTGCCAGTAGTGCCTCCGGGACAAGAAAATTAAACTTC.

Within the sample, this clonotype is medium-sized. CDR3 region: CASSGTGRATDTQYF. The DNA for the CDR3 is TGTGCCAGCAGCGGTACCGGACGGGCTACAGATACGCAGTATTTT. This rearrangement joins TRBV9 to TRBJ2-3; D is ambiguous. This CDR3 comprises 15 residues. Germline CDR1 SGDLS, CDR2 YYNGEE. V lost 3 bases and J lost 3, with 14 bases in between.

The genes are TRBV10-2 and TRBJ2-7, with 10 bases fitting TRBD1. Germline loops: CDR1 WSHSY, CDR2 SAAADI. The trim removed 3 bases at V and 5 bases at J, leaving 7 bases unmatched. There are 15 residues in the CDR3. Here the CDR3 reads CASSDSGQGLNEQYF. CDR3 sequence (DNA): TGCGCCAGCAGTGATTCGGGACAGGGGTTGAACGAGCAGTACTTC.

Ten or more counts support this clonotype. The V call is TRBV12-5, the J call TRBJ1-5; no definite D call. This CDR3 contains 15 residues. V lost 1 base to trimming and J lost 1 base, with 8 bases between them. The germline CDR1 and CDR2 sequences are LGHNT and FRNRAP. CDR3 nucleotide sequence: TGTGCTAGTGGTTTGGGGCATAGGAGCAATCAGCCCCAGCATTTT. This gives the protein CASGLGHRSNQPQHF.

This clonotype is categorized as medium-sized. This chain connects TRBV29-1 to TRBJ2-7, with TRBD2 identical over 8 bases. The CDR3 loop spans 16 amino acids. The V gene end was trimmed by 4 bases and the J gene end by 6 bases; junction bases not matched to a gene: 17. Germline V gene data show CDR1 as SQVTM and CDR2 as ANQGSEA. As DNA, the CDR3 is TGCAGCGTTGGAGGTGCGGGAGGCAGATCGCCGCTCGAGCAGTACTTC. Translated, it gives CSVGGAGGRSPLEQYF.

By proportion, this clonotype is medium-sized. V and J are TRBV9 and TRBJ2-1; maybe TRBD2 (5 bases). The CDR3 runs to 14 residues. Germline CDR1 and CDR2: SGDLS and YYNGEE. Trimming removed 2 bases from V and 4 bases from J, with 10 bases in between. The CDR3 coding sequence is TGTGCCAGCAGCGTGGCGGGCCTATACAATGAGCAGTTCTTC. Amino acid sequence: CASSVAGLYNEQFF.

With regard to this clonotype: The junction departs from the called germline gene at one end, perhaps through a read error. The gene calls are TRBV11-2 and TRBJ2-5; no clear D gene. The CDR3 covers 11 residues. Germline CDR1 reads SGHAT; CDR2 reads FQNNGV. CDR3 protein: CAGSSRETQYF. The CDR3 DNA reads TGTGCCGGCAGCTCGCGAGAGACCCAGTACTTC.

At least ten counts were recorded for this clonotype. This chain uses TRBV11-1 with TRBJ2-7, with 10 bases identical to TRBD1. Germline V CDR1 and CDR2: SGHAT, FQDESV (reference sequence). J gave up 2 bases and V 7 bases, and 14 bases lay outside the gene matches. CDR3 length: 17 residues. CDR3 sequence: CASIDSTGTGDPYEQYF. The CDR3 nucleotides read TGTGCCAGCATCGATTCCACCGGGACAGGGGACCCCTACGAGCAGTACTTC.